A single sample is the source of the 8 T cell receptor beta chains below, sequenced in a study of siplizumab effects on memory and regulatory T cells. Clones were read by immunoSEQ multiplex PCR, and TCRdb kept only the in-frame ones, dropping some. The data contain about 69,000 clones, over 75% of them singletons. Sequencing used Tregs sorted from blood. The receptors stem from a human donor in good health.

This clone was observed a single time. The rearrangement links TRBV29-1 to TRBJ1-1; D is undetermined. CDR3 size: 13 residues. Germline assignment: CDR1 SQVTM and CDR2 ANQGSEA. V lost 2 bases and J 0 bases, leaving 7 bases between the germline ends. CDR3 nucleotide sequence: TGCAGCGTTGAACCGGTCATGAACACTGAAGCTTTCTTT. It specifies CSVEPVMNTEAFF.

This clone occurred once. The CDR3 reads CASSPLPQGGEKLFF. CDR3 bases: TGTGCCAGCTCACCACTTCCCCAGGGAGGAGAAAAACTGTTTTTT. This chain connects TRBV18 to TRBJ1-4; a possible D gene is TRBD1 (5 bases). Trimming stripped 1 base from V and 8 bases from J, with 14 bases between. Germline values: CDR1 KGHSH, CDR2 LQKENI. The CDR3 length is 15 residues.

V is TRBV28 and J is TRBJ2-5; TRBD2 matches 14 bases. The V gene end was trimmed by 2 bases and the J gene end by 3 bases; junction bases not matched to a gene: 2. This CDR3 spans 16 amino acids. Germline CDR1 MDHEN, CDR2 SYDVKM. Here the CDR3 reads CASSLVGLAGEETQYF. The DNA of the CDR3 is TGTGCCAGCAGTTTAGTGGGACTAGCGGGAGAAGAGACCCAGTACTTC.

V usage is TRBV12-2 and J usage is TRBJ1-5; no DNA check was done on the table's D call, TRBD1. TRBV12-2 is annotated as a pseudogene. The CDR3 is 16 amino acids. DNA for the CDR3: TGTGCAAGTCGCCATCGACAGGGTTGGAGCAATCAGCCCCAGCATTTT. Amino acids: CASRHRQGWSNQPQHF.

J is TRBJ2-7 and V is TRBV7-6; no clear D. V dropped 1 base and J dropped 5 bases, with 12 bases sitting between them. The CDR3 has 14 amino acids. In germline, CDR1 is SGHVS, CDR2 FNYEAQ. The CDR3 DNA reads as TGTGCCAGCAGCTTAGGGCCTCCAGAGGACGAGCAGTACTTC. Residues: CASSLGPPEDEQYF. Together with reference TRBV7-6 and TRBJ2-7, the CDR3 gives the full variable domain: GAGVSQSPRYKVTKRGQDVALRCDPISGHVSLYWYRQALGQGPEFLTYFNYEAQQDKSGLPNDRFSAERPEGSISTLTIQRTEQRDSAMYRCASSLGPPEDEQYFGPGTRLTVT.

V is TRBV14 and J is TRBJ2-1; D is possibly TRBD1 (5 bases). This CDR3 spans 13 amino acids. The V end lost 2 bases, the J end lost 4 bases, and 6 bases lay between the germline ends. The germline V gene encodes CDR1 SGHDN and CDR2 FVKESK. The DNA of the CDR3 is TGTGCCAGCAGCCAAAGGGGATACAATGAGCAGTTCTTC. Translated, it gives CASSQRGYNEQFF.

DNA of the CDR3: TGTGCCAGCAGCCCGAAGGGACTTCAAGAGACCCAGTACTTC. It translates to CASSPKGLQETQYF. The rearrangement links TRBV4-2 to TRBJ2-5, with TRBD2 as a possible D gene (6 bases). The ends were cut back, 4 bases at V and 2 bases at J, with 11 bases in the middle. Looked up from germline, CDR1 is LGHNA and CDR2 is YNFKEQ. The CDR3 consists of 14 residues.

This chain uses TRBV28 with TRBJ2-5; D may be TRBD1 (6 bases). CDR1 and CDR2 from the germline V gene are MDHEN and SYDVKM. This CDR3 spans 13 amino acids. Between the trimmed V and J ends, which lost 2 bases and 9 bases, there was a span of 13 bases. The CDR3 here is CASSLGTPGAQYF. The CDR3 nucleotides are TGTGCCAGCAGTTTAGGGACACCCGGGGCCCAGTACTTC.